Included here is one T cell receptor (beta chain) sequence, with context. Its antigen is not known. The sample belongs to a study of CD8 T cells in Susac syndrome. Study-level findings and limits: The study's TCR sequencing and HLA analysis drew on a certain number of individuals. That number was acknowledged as relatively small.

When the RNA was reverse transcribed, random hexamers were used with an input of roughly 0.5 to 1 ug. Amplification of TCR beta CDR3 spanned 54 Vbeta and 13 Jbeta via immunoSEQ multiplex PCR. Using its own MiXCR run on the immunoSEQ multiplex PCR reads, TCRdb lists one record per CDR3 protein. The sample has approximately 270,000 distinct CDR3 sequences, 80% to 95% seen once. CDR3 length: 13 residues. Per germline, CDR1 KGHSH and CDR2 LQKENI. Trimming removed 6 bases from V and 6 bases from J; junction bases left unmatched: 4. Patients with stable or active relapsing-remitting disease, all of them treatment-naive, made up the multiple sclerosis controls.

This chain uses TRBV18 with TRBJ2-2; 7 bases are a match to TRBD1. The sample taken for sequencing was CD4+ T cells from PBMCs. The origin of this receptor is a human donor with multiple sclerosis. The CDR3 region has the DNA TGTGCCAGCTCCGAGACAGGGCCCGGGGAGCTGTTTTTT. Its protein is CASSETGPGELFF.